What follows is one T cell receptor (beta chain) and its context. Its antigen is unknown. The sample is drawn from a study of vaccination effects on CD4 cells after COVID-19. Repertoires were generated with immunoSEQ multiplex PCR, while TCRdb's copy carries only in-frame clones and drops some. The sample has tens of thousands of clones, just under 75% seen once. Sequencing was preceded by expansion of antigen-specific CD4+ T cells with viral peptide pools in the ViraFEST assay. With roughly 10 days of culture completed, CD4+ T cells were isolated. Confirmation by PCR established that the person had SARS-CoV-2 infection between March and December 2020. This specimen was CD4+ T cells from PBMCs cultured with a peptide pool, taken before COVID-19 vaccination. This clonotype originated in a human donor who had a prior SARS-CoV-2 infection.

The CDR3 protein is CASSQKGQGLDEQYF. CDR3 in DNA: TGTGCCAGCAGCCAAAAGGGACAGGGGCTTGACGAGCAGTACTTC. The V and J genes are TRBV11-2 and TRBJ2-7; TRBD1 aligns across 10 bases. There are 15 residues in the CDR3. Germline V gene data show CDR1 as SGHAT and CDR2 as FQNNGV. The junction had 9 bases not matched to a gene; V was cut back by 5 bases and J by 5 bases.